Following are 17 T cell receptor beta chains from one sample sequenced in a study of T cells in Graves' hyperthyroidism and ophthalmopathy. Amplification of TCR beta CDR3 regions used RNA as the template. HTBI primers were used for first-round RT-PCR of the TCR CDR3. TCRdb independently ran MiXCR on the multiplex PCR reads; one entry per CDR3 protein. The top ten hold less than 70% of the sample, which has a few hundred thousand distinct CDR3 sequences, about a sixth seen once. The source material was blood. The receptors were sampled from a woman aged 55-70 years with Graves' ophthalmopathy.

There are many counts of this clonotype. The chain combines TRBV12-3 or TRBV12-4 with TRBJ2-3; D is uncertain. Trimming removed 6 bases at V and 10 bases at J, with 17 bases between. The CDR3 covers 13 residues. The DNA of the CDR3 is TGTGCCAGCAGGCCCCAGGTTCACGGCGCGCAGTATTTT. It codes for CASRPQVHGAQYF.

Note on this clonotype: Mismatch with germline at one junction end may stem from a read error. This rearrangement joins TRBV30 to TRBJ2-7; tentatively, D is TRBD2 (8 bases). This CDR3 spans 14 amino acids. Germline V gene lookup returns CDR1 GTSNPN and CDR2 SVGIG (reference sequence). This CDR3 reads CAGTREGASYKQYF. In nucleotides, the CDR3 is TGTGCCGGAACCCGGGAGGGGGCCTCCTACAAGCAGTACTTC.

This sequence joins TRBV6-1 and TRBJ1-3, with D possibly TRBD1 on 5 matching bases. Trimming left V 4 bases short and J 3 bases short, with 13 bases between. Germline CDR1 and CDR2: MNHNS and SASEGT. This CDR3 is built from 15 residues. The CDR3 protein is CASSAPGLVGNTIYF. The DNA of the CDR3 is TGTGCCAGCAGTGCGCCGGGACTTGTTGGAAACACCATATATTTT.

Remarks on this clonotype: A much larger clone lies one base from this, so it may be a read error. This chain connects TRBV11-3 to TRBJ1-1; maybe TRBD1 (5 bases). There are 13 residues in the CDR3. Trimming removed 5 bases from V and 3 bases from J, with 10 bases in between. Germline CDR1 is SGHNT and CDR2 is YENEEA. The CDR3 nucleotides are TGTGCCAGCAGCCCGGACAAACACACTGAAGCTTTCTTT. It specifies CASSPDKHTEAFF.

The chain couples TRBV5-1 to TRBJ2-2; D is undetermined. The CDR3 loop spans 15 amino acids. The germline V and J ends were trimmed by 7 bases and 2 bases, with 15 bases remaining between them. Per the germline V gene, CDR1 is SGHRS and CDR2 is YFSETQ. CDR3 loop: CASRSLAENTGELFF. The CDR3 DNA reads TGCGCCAGCCGTTCTTTGGCAGAAAACACCGGGGAGCTGTTTTTT.

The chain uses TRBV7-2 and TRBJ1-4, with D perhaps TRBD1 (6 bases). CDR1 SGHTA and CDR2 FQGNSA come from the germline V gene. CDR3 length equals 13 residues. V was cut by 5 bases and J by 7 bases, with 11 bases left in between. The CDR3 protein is CASSLGGSEKLFF. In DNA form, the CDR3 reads TGTGCCAGCAGCCTTGGGGGCAGTGAAAAACTGTTTTTT. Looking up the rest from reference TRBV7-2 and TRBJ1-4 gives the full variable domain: GAGVSQSPSNKVTEKGKDVELRCDPISGHTALYWYRQSLGQGLEFLIYFQGNSAPDKSGLPSDRFSAERTGGSVSTLTIQRTQQEDSAVYLCASSLGGSEKLFFGSGTQLSVL.

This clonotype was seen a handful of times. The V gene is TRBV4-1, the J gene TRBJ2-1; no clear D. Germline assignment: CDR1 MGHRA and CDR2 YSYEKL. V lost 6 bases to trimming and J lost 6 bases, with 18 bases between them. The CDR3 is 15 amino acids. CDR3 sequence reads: CASSYPGRARNEQFF. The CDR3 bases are TGCGCCAGCAGTTACCCGGGCCGAGCGCGCAATGAGCAGTTCTTC.

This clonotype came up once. The chain's CDR3 is CASGQGMNEQYF. The CDR3 bases are TGTGCCAGCGGACAGGGGATGAACGAGCAGTACTTC. The V and J genes are TRBV5-4 and TRBJ2-7; 9 positions match TRBD1. V shed 7 bases and J 5 bases; nucleotides not matched to a gene: 4. Germline CDR1 reads SGHNT; CDR2 reads YYREEE (reference sequence). This CDR3 comprises 12 residues.

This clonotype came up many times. Here the CDR3 DNA reads TGTGCCAGCAGCCTCCTGGGGTTCGGCACTGAAGCTTTCTTT. Its translation: CASSLLGFGTEAFF. The chain has TRBV3-1 and TRBJ1-1; D uncertain. Germline values: CDR1 LGHDT, CDR2 YNNKEL (reference sequence). V was shortened by 4 bases and J by 4 bases, with 13 bases between the two germline ends. The CDR3 is made up of 14 amino acids.

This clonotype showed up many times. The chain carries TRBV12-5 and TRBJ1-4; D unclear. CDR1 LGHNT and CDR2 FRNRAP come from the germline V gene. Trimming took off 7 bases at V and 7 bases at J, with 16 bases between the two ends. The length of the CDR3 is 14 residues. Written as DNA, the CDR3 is TGTGCTAGTGCCCCGGCTCAGAACCCTGAAAAACTGTTTTTT. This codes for CASAPAQNPEKLFF.

Here the CDR3 DNA reads TGTGCCAGCAGCTCAAGGAATTTGGTTGGGGTCACAGGCACAGATACGCAGTATTTT. Its protein is CASSSRNLVGVTGTDTQYF. The chain links TRBV4-2 to TRBJ2-3; no definite D call. Between the trimmed V and J ends, which lost 5 bases and 1 base, there was a span of 25 bases. In germline, CDR1 is LGHNA, CDR2 YNFKEQ. The CDR3 length is 19 residues.

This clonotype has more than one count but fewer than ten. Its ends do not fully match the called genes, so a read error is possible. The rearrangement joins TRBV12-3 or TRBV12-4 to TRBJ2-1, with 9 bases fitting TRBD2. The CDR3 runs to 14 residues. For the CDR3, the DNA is TGTGCCAGCAGAATTAGCGGGGGTTACAATGGGCAGTTCTTC. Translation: CASRISGGYNGQFF.

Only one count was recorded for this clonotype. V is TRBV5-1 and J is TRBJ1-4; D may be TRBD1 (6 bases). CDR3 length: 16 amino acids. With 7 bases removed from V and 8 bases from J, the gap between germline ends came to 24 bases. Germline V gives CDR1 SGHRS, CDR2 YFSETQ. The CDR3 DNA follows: TGCGCCAGCCGGGGGCAGGACGAGGCCTTAAGGGAAAAACTGTTTTTT. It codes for CASRGQDEALREKLFF.

CDR3 in amino acids: CASSQVKARPNTEAFF. Here the CDR3 DNA reads TGCGCCAGCAGCCAAGTTAAGGCCAGGCCAAACACTGAAGCTTTCTTT. This sequence joins TRBV4-3 and TRBJ1-1, with unresolved D. Looked up from germline, CDR1 is LGHNA and CDR2 is YSLEER. The V and J ends lost 1 base and 2 bases respectively, with 14 bases between them. The CDR3 loop spans 16 amino acids.

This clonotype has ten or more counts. CDR3 in DNA: TGTGCCATCTCACCGTCTAGCGGGATATCCACCGATACGCAGTATTTT. Translation gives CAISPSSGISTDTQYF. The chain has TRBV2 and TRBJ2-3, with TRBD2 matching 9 bases. The CDR3 totals 16 residues. Unmatched junction bases numbered 17, after V lost 10 bases and J lost 6 bases. From germline, CDR1 is SNHLY and CDR2 FYNNEI.

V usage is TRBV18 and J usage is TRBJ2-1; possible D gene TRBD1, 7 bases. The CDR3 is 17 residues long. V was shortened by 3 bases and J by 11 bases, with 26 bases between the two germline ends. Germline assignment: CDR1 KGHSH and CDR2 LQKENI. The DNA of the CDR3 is TGTGCCAGCTCACCCACTTTAGCGGAGGGGGCTGAAAATAAGCAGTTCTTC. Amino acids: CASSPTLAEGAENKQFF. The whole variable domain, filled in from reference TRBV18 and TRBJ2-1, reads NAGVMQNPRHLVRRRGQEARLRCSPMKGHSHVYWYRQLPEEGLKFMVYLQKENIIDESGMPKERFSAEFPKEGPSILRIQQVVRGDSAAYFCASSPTLAEGAENKQFFGPGTRLTVL.

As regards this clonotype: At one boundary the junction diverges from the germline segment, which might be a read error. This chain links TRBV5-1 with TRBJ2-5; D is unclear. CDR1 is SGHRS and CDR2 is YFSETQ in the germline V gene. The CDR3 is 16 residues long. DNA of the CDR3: TGCGCCAGCGGCTTGGACGGAGACCCGTACCAAGAGACCCAGTACTTC. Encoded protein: CASGLDGDPYQETQYF. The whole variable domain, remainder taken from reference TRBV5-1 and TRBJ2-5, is KAGVTQTPRYLIKTRGQQVTLSCSPISGHRSVSWYQQTPGQGLQFLFEYFSETQRNKGNFPGRFSGRQFSNSRSEMNVSTLELGDSALYLCASGLDGDPYQETQYFGPGTRLLVL.